The 31 T cell receptor beta chains presented below share a single source sample, sequenced in a study of blood T cell repertoires in COVID-19 (dated by TCRdb to about 2020). Libraries were prepared through the immunoSEQ multiplex PCR assay. Not all clones reach the TCRdb copy of this immuneACCESS table, which keeps in-frame sequences only. Checked studies attribute under half of the gap to unresolved V genes and leave the rest unexplained. The sample data list 150,000 or so clones, and roughly four fifths of these were observed just once. The leading ten clones occupy roughly 9.6% of the sample. Sequences were obtained from peripheral blood. These receptor sequences come from a man between 60 and 70 years old with active or convalescent COVID-19.

The chain couples TRBV11-1 to TRBJ2-2; 8 bases fit TRBD1. CDR1 and CDR2 from the germline V gene are SGHAT and FQDESV (reference sequence). J lost 5 bases, V lost 1 base, and 6 bases had no gene match. The CDR3 is made up of 16 amino acids. Here the CDR3 DNA reads TGTGCCAGCAGCTTAGGGGCAGGGGGCCGGACCGGGGAGCTGTTTTTT. Translated, it gives CASSLGAGGRTGELFF.

The DNA of the CDR3 is TGTGCCAGTGAGGGGGGGGCGAAACAGCCCCAGCATTTT. Translated, it gives CASEGGAKQPQHF. This sequence joins TRBV19 and TRBJ1-5, with D perhaps matching TRBD1 (6 bases). The CDR3 spans 13 residues. Germline lookup yields CDR1 LNHDA and CDR2 SQIVND (reference sequence). V was cut by 8 bases and J by 7 bases, with 15 bases left in between.

This clone was counted once. This chain uses TRBV9 with TRBJ1-1; 8 bases match TRBD1. CDR1 and CDR2 (germline): SGDLS, YYNGEE. V shed 4 bases and J 1 base; nucleotides not matched to a gene: 6. The CDR3 is 15 amino acids. CDR3 in DNA: TGTGCCAGCAGCTCAGAGGACAGGGAGAACACTGAAGCTTTCTTT. Protein product: CASSSEDRENTEAFF.

The chain joins TRBV6-1 to TRBJ2-1, with D tentatively TRBD2 (6 bases). The CDR3 sequence is 15 residues long. The germline CDR1 and CDR2 sequences are MNHNS and SASEGT. V lost 6 bases and J 1 base, leaving 13 bases between the germline ends. CDR3 residues: CASSSAGVSYNEQFF. In DNA, the CDR3 is TGTGCCAGCAGCTCAGCGGGCGTATCCTACAATGAGCAGTTCTTC.

The J gene is TRBJ2-1, the V gene TRBV6-5; 11 bases align to TRBD1. CDR1 MNHEY and CDR2 SVGAGI come from the germline V gene. V was pared by 6 bases and J by 9 bases, with 4 bases of the junction left unmatched. The CDR3 extends over 13 amino acids. The CDR3 sequence is CASRRDRGGEQFF. The CDR3 nucleotides read TGTGCCAGCAGACGGGACAGGGGGGGTGAGCAGTTCTTC.

This clone turned up a few times. The chain recombines TRBV29-1 with TRBJ1-2; 8 nucleotides align to TRBD1. V shed 6 bases and J 2 bases; nucleotides not matched to a gene: 5. This CDR3 has 13 amino acids. The germline CDR1 and CDR2 sequences are SQVTM and ANQGSEA. The CDR3 spells CSVEWTGNYGYTF. DNA of the CDR3: TGCAGCGTGGAATGGACAGGGAACTATGGCTACACCTTC.

V gene TRBV5-1 combines with J gene TRBJ2-7; TRBD1 matches 9 bases. Trimming at V came to 3 bases and at J to 4 bases, leaving 2 bases not matched to a gene. Per germline, CDR1 SGHRS and CDR2 YFSETQ. The CDR3 spans 13 residues. In DNA, the CDR3 is TGCGCCAGCAGCTCAGGGACAGGGTACGAGCAGTACTTC. Translation gives CASSSGTGYEQYF.

This rearrangement joins TRBV5-4 to TRBJ2-1, with TRBD1 identical over 7 bases. V dropped 0 bases and J dropped 5; count of bases not matched to a gene: 2. The germline gives CDR1 SGHNT, CDR2 YYREEE (reference sequence). The CDR3 contains 14 residues. Here the CDR3 reads CASSLGQGNNEQFF. The DNA for the CDR3 is TGTGCCAGCAGCTTGGGACAGGGAAACAATGAGCAGTTCTTC.

The chain is built from TRBV6-5 and TRBJ2-7; D is perhaps TRBD1 (6 bases). Trimming took 6 bases from V and 3 from J, leaving 15 bases between them. Germline CDR1 MNHEY, CDR2 SVGAGI. The CDR3 is 14 residues long. The DNA of the CDR3 is TGTGCCAGCAGAGTCCAAACAGGGAACTACGAGCAGTACTTC. Residues: CASRVQTGNYEQYF.

This chain links TRBV9 with TRBJ2-2; 8 bases line up with TRBD2. The ends lost 4 bases at V and 1 base at J; junction bases unmatched: 3. The CDR3 spans 15 residues. Germline loops: CDR1 SGDLS, CDR2 YYNGEE. The CDR3 region has the DNA TGTGCCAGCAGCTTCCGGGAGGGGAACACCGGGGAGCTGTTTTTT. This codes for CASSFREGNTGELFF.

This clone was observed a few times. This chain links TRBV28 with TRBJ1-5; TRBD1 matches at 10 bases. The V and J ends lost 5 bases and 2 bases, in that order; junction bases with no gene match: 15. CDR3 length: 19 residues. Germline V gene lookup returns CDR1 MDHEN and CDR2 SYDVKM. The CDR3 sequence: CASSRLVGQGERGNQPQHF. DNA for the CDR3: TGTGCCAGCAGTCGACTCGTAGGACAGGGGGAAAGGGGCAATCAGCCCCAGCATTTT.

This chain uses TRBV5-1 with TRBJ2-7; a weak D match, TRBD2 (6 bases). CDR1 SGHRS and CDR2 YFSETQ come from the germline V gene. The CDR3 runs 12 residues. V gave up 4 bases and J gave up 3 bases, with 8 bases separating them. The CDR3 DNA reads TGCGCCAGCAGCCCGGAGGGCTACGAGCAGTACTTC. This translates into CASSPEGYEQYF.

The V call is TRBV7-2, the J call TRBJ1-1; possible D gene TRBD1, 5 bases. In germline, CDR1 is SGHTA, CDR2 FQGNSA. The CDR3 totals 16 residues. The V and J ends lost 2 bases and 4 bases respectively, with 17 bases between them. The CDR3 loop reads CASSLRNRPLATEAFF. CDR3 nucleotides: TGTGCCAGCAGCTTAAGGAACAGGCCGCTGGCCACTGAAGCTTTCTTT.

The chain carries TRBV5-1 and TRBJ1-1; D is unresolved. Germline CDR1 is SGHRS and CDR2 is YFSETQ. V was clipped by 0 bases and J by 2 bases, with 11 bases between them. The CDR3 consists of 15 residues. CDR3 DNA sequence: TGCGCCAGCAGCTTGGCCGCCAGCGGAAACACTGAAGCTTTCTTT. This encodes CASSLAASGNTEAFF.

This chain connects TRBV11-2 to TRBJ2-2; TRBD1 aligns across 8 bases. Losses at the gene ends were 5 bases for V and 2 bases for J; bases not matched to a gene: 13. The CDR3 runs 18 residues. The germline CDR1 and CDR2 sequences are SGHAT and FQNNGV. CDR3 region: CASSPRLGQGKNTGELFF. The CDR3, as DNA: TGTGCCAGCAGCCCCAGGCTCGGACAGGGTAAAAACACCGGGGAGCTGTTTTTT.

This chain's CDR3 is CASSQADRLGTEAFF. The CDR3 DNA follows: TGTGCCAGCAGCCAAGCCGACAGGCTAGGCACTGAAGCTTTCTTT. The chain joins TRBV3-1 (or the pseudogene TRBV3-2) to TRBJ1-1, with D maybe TRBD1 (6 bases). CDR1 is LGHDT, CDR2 YNNKEL, per germline (reference sequence). The CDR3 sequence is 15 residues long. Trimming removed 1 base at V and 4 bases at J, with 13 bases between.

This clone was found a few times. The V and J genes are TRBV7-2 and TRBJ1-6, with 7 nucleotides matching TRBD1. Germline CDR1 SGHTA, CDR2 FQGNSA. This CDR3 has 17 amino acids. V shed 5 bases, J shed 6 bases, and the junction held 13 bases outside the gene matches. The CDR3 sequence: CASSPRSRGLGNSPLHF. CDR3 nucleotide sequence: TGTGCCAGCAGCCCTCGTTCCAGGGGGTTAGGTAATTCACCCCTCCACTTT.

This chain uses TRBV6-1 with TRBJ1-1; D is unresolved. Trimming removed 3 bases at V and 1 base at J, with 12 bases between. The CDR3 totals 15 residues. Germline V gene sequence: CDR1 MNHNS, CDR2 SASEGT. For the CDR3, the DNA is TGTGCCAGCAGTGACGGGTCCCAGAGGAACACTGAAGCTTTCTTT. Protein: CASSDGSQRNTEAFF.

The V gene is TRBV28, the J gene TRBJ2-2; D perhaps matches TRBD2 (6 bases). The CDR3 spans 19 residues. V lost 5 bases and J 5 bases, leaving 27 bases between the germline ends. Germline-derived CDR1 and CDR2 are MDHEN and SYDVKM. Here the CDR3 reads CASSNSQSTRREVTGELFF. CDR3 nucleotide sequence: TGTGCCAGCAGTAACTCCCAATCGACTAGGAGGGAGGTAACCGGGGAGCTGTTTTTT.

A word on this clone: The junction does not match germline at one end; this may be a read error. The CDR3 here is CASSLHSEGSANTIYF. Here the CDR3 DNA reads TGTGCCAGCAGCCTTCATTCGGAGGGCTCTGCAAACACCATATATTTT. V usage is TRBV3-1 (or the pseudogene TRBV3-2) and J usage is TRBJ1-3; D not resolved. Germline lookup yields CDR1 LGHDT and CDR2 YNNKEL (reference sequence). The CDR3 spans 16 residues.

This chain links TRBV28 with TRBJ2-2; D may be TRBD1 (6 bases). Trimming shortened V by 11 bases and J by 0 bases, and 16 bases separated the two germline ends. The length of the CDR3 is 15 residues. Germline assignment: CDR1 MDHEN and CDR2 SYDVKM. DNA for the CDR3: TGTGCCCTCGGCAGGGACAAAGCGAACACCGGGGAGCTGTTTTTT. Amino acids: CALGRDKANTGELFF.

The chain joins TRBV6-5 to TRBJ1-5; no clear D gene. Looked up from germline, CDR1 is MNHEY and CDR2 is SVGAGI. The CDR3 length is 13 residues. V was trimmed by 8 bases and J by 0 bases, leaving 8 bases between them. The CDR3 DNA follows: TGTGCCAGCGGCGGGTATAGCAATCAGCCCCAGCATTTT. Translation gives CASGGYSNQPQHF.

V usage is TRBV2 and J usage is TRBJ1-1, with 7 bases lining up with TRBD1. Trimming at V came to 9 bases and at J to 10 bases, leaving 8 bases not matched to a gene. Germline values: CDR1 SNHLY, CDR2 FYNNEI. CDR3 size: 11 residues. In DNA, the CDR3 is TGTGCCAGTTCTCGTGAGGGGGCAGCTTTCTTT. It codes for CASSREGAAFF.

V gene TRBV25-1 combines with J gene TRBJ1-1; TRBD1 is a possible D gene (5 bases). Germline V CDR1 and CDR2: MGHDK, SYGVNS. The CDR3 runs to 13 residues. V lost 4 bases and J 0 bases, leaving 6 bases between the germline ends. The CDR3 DNA reads TGTGCCAGCAGTGCGACAGTGAACACTGAAGCTTTCTTT. This sequence encodes CASSATVNTEAFF.

V and J are TRBV19 and TRBJ1-3; perhaps TRBD1 as D (6 bases). This CDR3 spans 15 amino acids. Trimming left V 4 bases short and J 0 bases short, with 10 bases between. Germline V gives CDR1 LNHDA, CDR2 SQIVND (reference sequence). The CDR3 DNA follows: TGTGCCAGTAGTACTCGGACAGACTCTGGAAACACCATATATTTT. It encodes CASSTRTDSGNTIYF.

This chain joins TRBV21-1 and TRBJ2-7; the table's TRBD2 call for D was not verified on the DNA. TRBV21-1 is a known pseudogene. This CDR3 contains 12 residues. The CDR3 DNA reads TGTGCCAGCAGCAAAACTCCCTACGAGCAGTACTTC. Translation: CASSKTPYEQYF.

This clone was recorded once. The V gene is TRBV5-1, the J gene TRBJ1-2; weak D call: TRBD1 (6 bases). The germline V gene has CDR1 SGHRS and CDR2 YFSETQ. This CDR3 contains 15 residues. V lost 4 bases to trimming and J lost 4 bases, with 17 bases between them. The CDR3 DNA reads TGCGCCAGCAGCACAGGGCCTTTACCGCGCTATGGCTACACCTTC. It encodes CASSTGPLPRYGYTF. Together with reference TRBV5-1 and TRBJ1-2, the CDR3 gives the full variable domain: KAGVTQTPRYLIKTRGQQVTLSCSPISGHRSVSWYQQTPGQGLQFLFEYFSETQRNKGNFPGRFSGRQFSNSRSEMNVSTLELGDSALYLCASSTGPLPRYGYTFGSGTRLTVV.

The CDR3 DNA is TGTGCCAGCAGCCCCCGGACAGGGGGCCTCGAAAAACTGTTTTTT. Protein sequence: CASSPRTGGLEKLFF. The chain has TRBV7-2 and TRBJ1-4; 11 nucleotides line up with TRBD1. The V gene end was trimmed by 5 bases and the J gene end by 8 bases; junction bases not matched to a gene: 7. Germline CDR1 is SGHTA and CDR2 is FQGNSA. The CDR3 has 15 residues.

This clone was seen a few times. J is TRBJ1-1 and V is TRBV27, with TRBD1 identical over 7 bases. CDR1 and CDR2 from the germline V gene are MNHEY and SMNVEV (reference sequence). The CDR3 consists of 17 residues. V lost 6 bases to trimming and J lost 7 bases; unmatched junction nucleotides: 20. The CDR3 is CASSDLSSHPQGGEAFF. The CDR3 bases are TGTGCCAGCAGCGACTTATCTTCCCATCCTCAGGGGGGTGAAGCTTTCTTT.

The rearrangement links TRBV3-1 (or the pseudogene TRBV3-2) to TRBJ2-5, with 8 bases matching TRBD2. CDR3 size: 14 residues. Losses at the gene ends were 3 bases for V and 4 bases for J; bases not matched to a gene: 4. Germline V gene sequence: CDR1 LGHDT, CDR2 YNNKEL (reference sequence). In DNA form, the CDR3 reads TGTGCCAGCAGCCATGCCAGCGGGGGAGAGACCCAGTACTTC. This codes for CASSHASGGETQYF.

The rearrangement uses TRBV28 and TRBJ1-3; tentatively, D is TRBD1 (5 bases). V was shortened by 5 bases and J by 2 bases, with 16 bases between the two germline ends. Germline-derived CDR1 and CDR2 are MDHEN and SYDVKM. CDR3 length: 16 amino acids. CDR3 coding DNA: TGTGCCAGCAGTGCACCTCTCGGGACTCCTGGAAACACCATATATTTT. Protein product: CASSAPLGTPGNTIYF.